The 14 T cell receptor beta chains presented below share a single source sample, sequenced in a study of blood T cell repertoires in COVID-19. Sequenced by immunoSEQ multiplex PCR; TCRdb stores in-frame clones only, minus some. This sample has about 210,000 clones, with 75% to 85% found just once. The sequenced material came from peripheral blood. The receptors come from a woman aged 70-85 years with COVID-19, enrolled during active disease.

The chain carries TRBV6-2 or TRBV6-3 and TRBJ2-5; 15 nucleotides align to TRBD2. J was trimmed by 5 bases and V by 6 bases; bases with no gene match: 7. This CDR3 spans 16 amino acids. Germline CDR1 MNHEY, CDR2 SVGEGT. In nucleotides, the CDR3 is TGTGCCAGCAGCGGACTAGCGGGGGGGCCCTGGGAGACCCAGTACTTC. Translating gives CASSGLAGGPWETQYF.

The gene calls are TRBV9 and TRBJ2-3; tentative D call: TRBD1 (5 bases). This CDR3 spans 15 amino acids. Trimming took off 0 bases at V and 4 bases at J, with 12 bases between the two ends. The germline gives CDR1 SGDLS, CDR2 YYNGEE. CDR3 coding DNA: TGTGCCAGCAGCGTAGGGATCAGGGCAGCAGATACGCAGTATTTT. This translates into CASSVGIRAADTQYF.

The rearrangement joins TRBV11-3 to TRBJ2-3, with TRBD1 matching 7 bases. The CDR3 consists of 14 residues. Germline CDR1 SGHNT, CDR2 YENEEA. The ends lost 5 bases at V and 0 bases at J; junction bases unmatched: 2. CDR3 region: CASSQGQSTDTQYF. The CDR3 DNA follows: TGTGCCAGCAGCCAGGGACAGAGCACAGATACGCAGTATTTT.

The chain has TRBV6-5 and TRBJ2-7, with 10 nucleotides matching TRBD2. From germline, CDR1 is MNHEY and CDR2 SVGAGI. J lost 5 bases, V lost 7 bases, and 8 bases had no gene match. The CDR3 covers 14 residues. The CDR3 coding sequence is TGTGCCAGCACGGCTAGCGGGAGTAGGCACGAGCAGTACTTC. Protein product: CASTASGSRHEQYF.

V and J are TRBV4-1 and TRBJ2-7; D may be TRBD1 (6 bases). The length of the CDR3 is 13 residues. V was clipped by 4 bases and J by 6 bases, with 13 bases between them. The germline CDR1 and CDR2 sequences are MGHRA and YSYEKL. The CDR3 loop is CASSRIGRGEQYF. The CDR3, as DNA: TGCGCCAGCAGCCGTATTGGCAGGGGCGAGCAGTACTTC.

The CDR3 coding sequence is TGCGCCAGCAGTGCTGCCCTAAGCACAGATACGCAGTATTTT. Encoded protein: CASSAALSTDTQYF. The chain has TRBV5-1 and TRBJ2-3; D is unresolved. Trimming removed 5 bases from V and 0 bases from J, with 10 bases in between. The CDR3 has 14 amino acids. Germline V lookup: CDR1 SGHRS, CDR2 YFSETQ.

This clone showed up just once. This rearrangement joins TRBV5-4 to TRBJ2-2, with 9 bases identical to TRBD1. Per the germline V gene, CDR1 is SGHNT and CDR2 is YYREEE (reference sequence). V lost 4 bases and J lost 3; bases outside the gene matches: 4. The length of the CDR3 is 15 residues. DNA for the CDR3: TGTGCCAGCAGCGGAAGGACAGGGGACACCGGGGAGCTGTTTTTT. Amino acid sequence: CASSGRTGDTGELFF.

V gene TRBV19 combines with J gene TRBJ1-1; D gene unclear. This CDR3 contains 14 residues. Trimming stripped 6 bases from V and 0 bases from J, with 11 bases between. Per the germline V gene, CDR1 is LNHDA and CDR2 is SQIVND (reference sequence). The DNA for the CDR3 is TGTGCCAGTAGCCCTCGGGTGTTGAACACTGAAGCTTTCTTT. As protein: CASSPRVLNTEAFF. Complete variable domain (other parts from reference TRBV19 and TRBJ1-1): DGGITQSPKYLFRKEGQNVTLSCEQNLNHDAMYWYRQDPGQGLRLIYYSQIVNDFQKGDIAEGYSVSREKKESFPLTVTSAQKNPTAFYLCASSPRVLNTEAFFGQGTRLTVV.

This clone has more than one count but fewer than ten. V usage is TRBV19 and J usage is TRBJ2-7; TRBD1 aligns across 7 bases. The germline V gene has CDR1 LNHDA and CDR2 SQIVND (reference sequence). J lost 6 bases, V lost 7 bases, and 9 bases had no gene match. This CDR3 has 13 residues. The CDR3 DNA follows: TGTGCCAGTACCAAAGAACAGGGGAGCGAGCAGTACTTC. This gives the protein CASTKEQGSEQYF.

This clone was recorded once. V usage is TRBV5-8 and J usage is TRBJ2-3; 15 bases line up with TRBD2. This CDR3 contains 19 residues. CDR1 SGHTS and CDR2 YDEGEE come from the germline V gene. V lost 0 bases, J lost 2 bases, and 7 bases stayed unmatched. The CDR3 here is CASSLAGLAGGPATDTQYF. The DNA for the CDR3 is TGTGCCAGCAGCTTGGCCGGACTAGCGGGAGGGCCTGCCACAGATACGCAGTATTTT.

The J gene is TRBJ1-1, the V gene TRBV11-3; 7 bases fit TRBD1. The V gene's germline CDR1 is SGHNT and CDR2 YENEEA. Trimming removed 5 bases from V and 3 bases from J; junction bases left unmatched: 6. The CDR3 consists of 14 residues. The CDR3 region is CASSTLTGDTEAFF. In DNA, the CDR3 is TGTGCCAGCAGCACCCTTACAGGGGACACTGAAGCTTTCTTT.

This CDR3 is CASSKALGVSYNEQFF. CDR3 in DNA: TGTGCCAGCAGCAAAGCTCTAGGGGTTTCCTACAATGAGCAGTTCTTC. The chain carries TRBV21-1 and TRBJ2-1; TRBD1 is taken as the D call from the table, unchecked against the DNA. TRBV21-1 has pseudogene status. The CDR3 consists of 16 residues.

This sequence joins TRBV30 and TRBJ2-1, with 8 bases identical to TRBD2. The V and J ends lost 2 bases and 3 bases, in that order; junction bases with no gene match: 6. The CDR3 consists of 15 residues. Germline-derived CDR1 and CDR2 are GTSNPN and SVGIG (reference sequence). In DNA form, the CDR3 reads TGTGCCTGGAGTCCGGGGGGGGCGGGCTACAATGAGCAGTTCTTC. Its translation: CAWSPGGAGYNEQFF.

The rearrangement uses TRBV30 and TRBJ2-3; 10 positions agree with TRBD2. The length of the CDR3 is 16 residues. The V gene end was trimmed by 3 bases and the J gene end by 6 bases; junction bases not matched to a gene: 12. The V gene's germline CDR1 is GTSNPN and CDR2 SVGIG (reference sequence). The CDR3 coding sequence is TGTGCCTGGAGCCACATAACTAGCGGGGTAGCTGATACGCAGTATTTT. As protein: CAWSHITSGVADTQYF.